This TCR beta chain was recovered during a study of T cell responses to AZD1222 COVID-19 vaccine. Study outcomes and limitations: Seropositive status at baseline applied to only 6 or 7 AZD1222 recipients. White British ancestry dominated among donors, who included more females, and clonal diversity was possibly underestimated. Of spike-specific TCRs, nearly half reportedly target regions left unmutated in variants. Repertoires were collected only later (after the peak T cell response had occurred).

The method was immunoSEQ multiplex PCR; TCRdb's version includes in-frame clones alone and lacks a portion of them. The sample yields 180,000 or so clones, around nine tenths seen once. Germline CDR1 is SGHNT and CDR2 is YYREEE (reference sequence). This CDR3 comprises 13 residues. With regard to this clone: Its antigen is not known. The junction departs from the called germline gene at one end, perhaps through a read error.

The receptor's source is an adult who received the AZD1222 COVID-19 vaccine. Source: peripheral blood, taken 28 days after the second AZD1222 dose. The V call is TRBV5-4, the J call TRBJ1-2; D uncertain. For the CDR3, the DNA is TGTGCCAGCACCTTGTCGGGTCTCGGTGGCTACACCTTC. Translation gives CASTLSGLGGYTF.